This entry lists 7 T cell receptor beta chains sequenced from one sample in a study of blood T cell repertoires in COVID-19. Clones were sequenced by immunoSEQ multiplex PCR, and TCRdb holds only the in-frame ones, with some missing. The sample includes 100,000 to 150,000 clones, about four fifths of them seen just once. Sequences were obtained from peripheral blood. The receptor set was obtained from a middle-aged man with active or convalescent COVID-19.

J is TRBJ2-1 and V is TRBV6-5; 7 bases align to TRBD2. The CDR3 extends over 14 amino acids. Germline CDR1 and CDR2: MNHEY and SVGAGI. Germline trimming cut 2 bases from V and 10 bases from J; bases unmatched to any gene: 8. The CDR3 reads CASSYGGGVREQFF. The CDR3 DNA reads as TGTGCCAGCAGTTACGGTGGGGGGGTTCGGGAGCAGTTCTTC.

The rearrangement links TRBV9 to TRBJ1-6; no firm D call. Germline CDR1 SGDLS, CDR2 YYNGEE. This CDR3 region has 14 residues. Trimming took off 2 bases at V and 10 bases at J, with 13 bases between the two ends. This chain's CDR3 is CASSVREVHSPLHF. The CDR3 DNA sequence: TGTGCCAGCAGCGTGAGAGAGGTACACTCACCCCTCCACTTT.

In its sample, this clone was seen a few times. J is TRBJ1-1 and V is TRBV4-1; TRBD1 might be the D (6 bases). This CDR3 comprises 14 residues. V lost 0 bases, J lost 4 bases, and 9 bases lay in between. From germline, CDR1 is MGHRA and CDR2 YSYEKL. CDR3: CASSQEQGPTEAFF. The CDR3 DNA sequence: TGCGCCAGCAGCCAAGAACAGGGACCCACTGAAGCTTTCTTT.

This chain links TRBV24-1 with TRBJ1-1, with TRBD1 identical over 8 bases. Per germline, CDR1 KGHDR and CDR2 SFDVKD. Trimming took 4 bases from V and 5 from J; bases not matched to a gene: 8. This CDR3 comprises 15 residues. CDR3 loop: CATSDPGQGRTEAFF. Here the CDR3 DNA reads TGTGCCACCAGTGACCCTGGACAGGGAAGAACTGAAGCTTTCTTT.

The chain links TRBV7-8 to TRBJ2-2; possibly TRBD1 for D (6 bases). With 1 base removed from V and 9 bases from J, the gap between germline ends came to 12 bases. Germline CDR1 and CDR2: SGHVS and FQNEAQ. The CDR3 extends over 14 amino acids. CDR3 in DNA: TGTGCCAGCAGCTTAGGGCAGGGGCGCCGGGAGCTGTTTTTT. The encoded protein is CASSLGQGRRELFF.

The J gene is TRBJ2-7, the V gene TRBV27, with 9 bases that match TRBD1. This CDR3 is built from 14 residues. With V trimmed by 8 bases and J by 2 bases, 7 bases remained unmatched. From germline, CDR1 is MNHEY and CDR2 SMNVEV (reference sequence). CDR3 amino acids: CASSTGTGPYEQYF. The CDR3 DNA reads as TGTGCCAGCTCTACCGGGACAGGGCCCTACGAGCAGTACTTC.

This clone has just one count. This chain uses TRBV4-2 with TRBJ2-6; 7 positions match TRBD1. Germline V gives CDR1 LGHNA, CDR2 YNFKEQ. After removal of 4 bases from V and 2 bases from J, the junction contained 2 bases not matched to a gene. The CDR3 length is 15 residues. CDR3 protein: CASSLTGAGANVLTF. The CDR3 nucleotides are TGTGCCAGCAGCCTAACAGGGGCTGGGGCCAACGTCCTGACTTTC.